This T cell receptor beta chain came from a study of human T cells and chemical hapten exposure. As to time point: patch test 3, about 24 weeks after DPC sensitization. Treatment meaning: therapeutic diphenylcyclopropenone sensitization with weekly scalp DPC. This clonotype was seen a handful of times. The J segment lost 3 bases and the V segment lost 6 bases, leaving 9 bases of the junction unmatched. Germline V CDR1 and CDR2: MNHEY, SMNVEV (reference sequence). The length of the CDR3 is 15 residues. One entry per CDR3 protein, called by TCRdb with MiXCR from the RACE reads. The sample contains roughly 60,000 distinct CDR3 sequences, roughly 12% of which appear only once.

This clonotype was obtained from a man aged 30 to 39 with alopecia areata. Some clones in this sample may be carry-over from other donors' samples. The rearrangement links TRBV27 to TRBJ1-1, with 8 bases fitting TRBD1. Source: whole blood, taken in connection with sensitization to the hapten diphenylcyclopropenone (DPC). The CDR3 sequence: CASRTRQGRDTEAFF. The DNA of the CDR3 is TGTGCCAGCAGAACTAGACAGGGGAGGGACACTGAAGCTTTCTTT.